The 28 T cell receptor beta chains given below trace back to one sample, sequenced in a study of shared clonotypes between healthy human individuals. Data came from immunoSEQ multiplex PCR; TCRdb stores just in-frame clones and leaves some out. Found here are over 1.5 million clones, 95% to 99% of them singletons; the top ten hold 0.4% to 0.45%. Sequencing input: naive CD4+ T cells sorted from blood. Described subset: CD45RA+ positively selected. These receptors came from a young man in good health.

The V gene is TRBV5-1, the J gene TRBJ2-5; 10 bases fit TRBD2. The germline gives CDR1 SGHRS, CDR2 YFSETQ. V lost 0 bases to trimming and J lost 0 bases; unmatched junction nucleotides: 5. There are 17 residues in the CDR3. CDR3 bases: TGCGCCAGCAGCTTGGGACTAGCGGGTGGACACCAAGAGACCCAGTACTTC. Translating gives CASSLGLAGGHQETQYF.

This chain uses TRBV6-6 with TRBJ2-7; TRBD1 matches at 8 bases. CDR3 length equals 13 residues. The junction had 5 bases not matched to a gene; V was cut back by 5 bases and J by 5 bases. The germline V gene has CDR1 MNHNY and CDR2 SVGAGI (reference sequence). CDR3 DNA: TGTGCCAGCAGTCTGGACAGGGCCCACGAGCAGTACTTC. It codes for CASSLDRAHEQYF.

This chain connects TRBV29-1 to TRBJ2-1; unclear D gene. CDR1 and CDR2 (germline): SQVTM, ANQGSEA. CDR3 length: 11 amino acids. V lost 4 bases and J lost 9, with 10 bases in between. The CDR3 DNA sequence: TGCAGCGTTGTTGGGTTGGGTGAGCAGTTCTTC. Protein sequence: CSVVGLGEQFF.

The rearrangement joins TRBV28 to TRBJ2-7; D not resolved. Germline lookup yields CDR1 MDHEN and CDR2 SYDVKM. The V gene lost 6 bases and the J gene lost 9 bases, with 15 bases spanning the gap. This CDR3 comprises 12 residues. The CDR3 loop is CASSPALYVQYF. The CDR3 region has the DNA TGTGCCAGCAGCCCCGCGTTATATGTGCAGTACTTC.

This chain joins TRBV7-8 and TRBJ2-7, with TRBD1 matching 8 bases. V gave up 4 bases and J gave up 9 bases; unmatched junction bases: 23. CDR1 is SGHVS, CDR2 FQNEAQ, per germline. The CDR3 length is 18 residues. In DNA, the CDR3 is TGTGCCAGCAGCTCGTACACCCAAGCCGGGACAGGCCACGTAGGGCAGTACTTC. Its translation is CASSSYTQAGTGHVGQYF.

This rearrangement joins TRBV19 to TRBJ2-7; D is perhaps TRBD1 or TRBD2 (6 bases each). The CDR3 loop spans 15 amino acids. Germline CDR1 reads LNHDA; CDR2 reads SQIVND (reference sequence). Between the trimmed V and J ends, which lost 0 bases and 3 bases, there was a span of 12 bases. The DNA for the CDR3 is TGTGCCAGTAGTATAGATCGGGGGCTGGGCTACGAGCAGTACTTC. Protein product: CASSIDRGLGYEQYF.

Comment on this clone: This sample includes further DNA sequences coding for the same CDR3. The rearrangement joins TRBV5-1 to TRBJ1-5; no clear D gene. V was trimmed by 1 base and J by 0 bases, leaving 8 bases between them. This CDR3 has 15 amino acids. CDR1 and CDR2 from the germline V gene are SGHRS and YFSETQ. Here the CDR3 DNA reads TGCGCCAGCAGCTTGAACACGGGTAGCAATCAGCCCCAGCATTTT. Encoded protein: CASSLNTGSNQPQHF. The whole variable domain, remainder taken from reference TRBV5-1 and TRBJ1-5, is KAGVTQTPRYLIKTRGQQVTLSCSPISGHRSVSWYQQTPGQGLQFLFEYFSETQRNKGNFPGRFSGRQFSNSRSEMNVSTLELGDSALYLCASSLNTGSNQPQHFGDGTRLSIL.

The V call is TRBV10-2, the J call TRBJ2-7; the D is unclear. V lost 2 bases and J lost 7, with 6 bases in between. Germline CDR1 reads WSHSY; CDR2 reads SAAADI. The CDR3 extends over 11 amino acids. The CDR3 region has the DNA TGCGCCAGCAGTGAGGGGTGGGAGCAGTACTTC. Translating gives CASSEGWEQYF.

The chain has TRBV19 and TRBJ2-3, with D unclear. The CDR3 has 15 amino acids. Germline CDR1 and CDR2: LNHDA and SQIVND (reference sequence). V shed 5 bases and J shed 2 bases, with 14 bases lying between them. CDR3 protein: CASSAPSGITDTQYF. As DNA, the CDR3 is TGTGCCAGTAGTGCGCCTAGTGGGATCACAGATACGCAGTATTTT. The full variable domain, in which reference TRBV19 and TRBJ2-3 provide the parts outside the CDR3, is DGGITQSPKYLFRKEGQNVTLSCEQNLNHDAMYWYRQDPGQGLRLIYYSQIVNDFQKGDIAEGYSVSREKKESFPLTVTSAQKNPTAFYLCASSAPSGITDTQYFGPGTRLTVL.

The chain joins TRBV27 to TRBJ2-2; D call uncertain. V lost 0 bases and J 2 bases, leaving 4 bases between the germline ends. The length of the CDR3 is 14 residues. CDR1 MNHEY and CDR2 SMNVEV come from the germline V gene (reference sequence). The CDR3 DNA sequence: TGTGCCAGCAGTTTATCGAGTAACACCGGGGAGCTGTTTTTT. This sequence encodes CASSLSSNTGELFF.

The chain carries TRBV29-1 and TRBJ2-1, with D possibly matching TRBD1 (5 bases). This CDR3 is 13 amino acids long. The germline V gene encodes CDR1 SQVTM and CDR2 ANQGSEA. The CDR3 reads CSVTLQARNEQFF. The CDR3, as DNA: TGCAGTGTTACCTTACAGGCCCGCAATGAGCAGTTCTTC.

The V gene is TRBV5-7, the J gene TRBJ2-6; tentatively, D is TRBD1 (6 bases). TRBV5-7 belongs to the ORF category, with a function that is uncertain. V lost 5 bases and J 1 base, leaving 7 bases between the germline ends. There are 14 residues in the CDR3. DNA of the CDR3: TGTGCCAGCAGGACAGGATCTGGGGCCAACGTCCTGACTTTC. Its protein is CASRTGSGANVLTF.

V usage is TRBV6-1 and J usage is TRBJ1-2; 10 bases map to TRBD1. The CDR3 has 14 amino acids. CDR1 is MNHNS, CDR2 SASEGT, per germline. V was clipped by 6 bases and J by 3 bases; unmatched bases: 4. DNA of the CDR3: TGTGCCAGCAGGCGACAGGGGGCCGACTATGGCTACACCTTC. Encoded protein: CASRRQGADYGYTF.

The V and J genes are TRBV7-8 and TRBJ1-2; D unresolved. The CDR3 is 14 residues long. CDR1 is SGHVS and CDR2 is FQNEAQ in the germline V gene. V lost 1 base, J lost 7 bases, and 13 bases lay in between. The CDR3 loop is CASSLGGVASGYTF. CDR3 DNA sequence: TGTGCCAGCAGCTTAGGGGGTGTAGCTAGTGGCTACACCTTC.

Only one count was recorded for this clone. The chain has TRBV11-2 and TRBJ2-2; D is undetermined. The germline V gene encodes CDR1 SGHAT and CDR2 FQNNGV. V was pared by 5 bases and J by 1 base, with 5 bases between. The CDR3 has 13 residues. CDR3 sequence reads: CASSQENTGELFF. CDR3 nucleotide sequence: TGTGCCAGCAGCCAGGAGAACACCGGGGAGCTGTTTTTT.

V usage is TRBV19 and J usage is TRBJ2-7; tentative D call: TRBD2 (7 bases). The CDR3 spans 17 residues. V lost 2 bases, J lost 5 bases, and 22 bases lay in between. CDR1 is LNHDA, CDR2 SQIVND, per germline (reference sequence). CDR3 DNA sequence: TGTGCCAGTAGTATATGGCTTCGGGGGGCGGCATTAAACGAGCAGTACTTC. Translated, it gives CASSIWLRGAALNEQYF. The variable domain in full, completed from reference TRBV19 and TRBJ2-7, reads DGGITQSPKYLFRKEGQNVTLSCEQNLNHDAMYWYRQDPGQGLRLIYYSQIVNDFQKGDIAEGYSVSREKKESFPLTVTSAQKNPTAFYLCASSIWLRGAALNEQYFGPGTRLTVT.

The CDR3 DNA reads TGCGCCAGCAGCCAAGTTTGGGGGGACTACAATGAGCAGTTCTTC. This encodes CASSQVWGDYNEQFF. The chain joins TRBV4-3 to TRBJ2-1, with D possibly matching TRBD2 (6 bases). Trimming shortened V by 1 base and J by 3 bases, and 10 bases separated the two germline ends. The CDR3 has 15 amino acids. Germline V gives CDR1 LGHNA, CDR2 YSLEER.

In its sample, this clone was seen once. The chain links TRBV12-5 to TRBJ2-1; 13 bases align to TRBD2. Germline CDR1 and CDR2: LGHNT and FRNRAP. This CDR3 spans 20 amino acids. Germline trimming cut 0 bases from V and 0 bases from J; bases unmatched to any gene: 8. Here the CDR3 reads CASGLVPGLAGKNSYNEQFF. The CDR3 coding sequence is TGTGCTAGTGGTTTGGTGCCGGGACTAGCGGGAAAAAACTCCTACAATGAGCAGTTCTTC. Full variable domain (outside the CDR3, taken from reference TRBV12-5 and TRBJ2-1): DARVTQTPRHKVTEMGQEVTMRCQPILGHNTVFWYRQTMMQGLELLAYFRNRAPLDDSGMPKDRFSAEMPDATLATLKIQPSEPRDSAVYFCASGLVPGLAGKNSYNEQFFGPGTRLTVL.

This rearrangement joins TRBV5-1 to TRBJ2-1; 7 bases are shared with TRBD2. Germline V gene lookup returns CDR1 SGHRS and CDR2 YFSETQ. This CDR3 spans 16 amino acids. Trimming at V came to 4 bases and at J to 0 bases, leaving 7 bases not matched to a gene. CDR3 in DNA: TGCGCCAGCAGCGAAAACGGGGGGAGCTCCTACAATGAGCAGTTCTTC. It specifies CASSENGGSSYNEQFF.

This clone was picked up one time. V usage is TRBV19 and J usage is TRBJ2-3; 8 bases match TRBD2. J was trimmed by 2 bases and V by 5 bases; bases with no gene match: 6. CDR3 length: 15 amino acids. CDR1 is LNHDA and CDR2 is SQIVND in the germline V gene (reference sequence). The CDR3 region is CASSDKREFTDTQYF. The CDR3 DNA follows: TGTGCCAGTAGTGACAAGCGGGAGTTCACAGATACGCAGTATTTT. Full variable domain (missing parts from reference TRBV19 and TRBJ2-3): DGGITQSPKYLFRKEGQNVTLSCEQNLNHDAMYWYRQDPGQGLRLIYYSQIVNDFQKGDIAEGYSVSREKKESFPLTVTSAQKNPTAFYLCASSDKREFTDTQYFGPGTRLTVL.

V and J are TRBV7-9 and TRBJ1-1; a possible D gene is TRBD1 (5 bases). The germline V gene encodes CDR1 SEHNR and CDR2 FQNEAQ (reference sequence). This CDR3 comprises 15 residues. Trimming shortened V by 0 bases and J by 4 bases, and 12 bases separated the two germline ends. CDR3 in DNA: TGTGCCAGCAGCTTAGCTCCCGGTGGGACCACTGAAGCTTTCTTT. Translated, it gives CASSLAPGGTTEAFF.

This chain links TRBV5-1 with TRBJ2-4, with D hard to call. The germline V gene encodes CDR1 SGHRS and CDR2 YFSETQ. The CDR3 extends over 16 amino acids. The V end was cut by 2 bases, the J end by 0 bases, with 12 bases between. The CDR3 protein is CASSFTSSLAKNIQYF. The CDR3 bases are TGCGCCAGCAGCTTTACTTCCAGCTTAGCCAAAAACATTCAGTACTTC.

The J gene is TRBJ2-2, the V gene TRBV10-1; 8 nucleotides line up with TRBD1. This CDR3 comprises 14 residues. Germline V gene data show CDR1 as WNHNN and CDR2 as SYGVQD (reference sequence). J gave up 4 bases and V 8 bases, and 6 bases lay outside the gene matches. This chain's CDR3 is CASGDRPSTGELFF. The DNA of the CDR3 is TGCGCCAGCGGGGACAGGCCCTCCACCGGGGAGCTGTTTTTT.

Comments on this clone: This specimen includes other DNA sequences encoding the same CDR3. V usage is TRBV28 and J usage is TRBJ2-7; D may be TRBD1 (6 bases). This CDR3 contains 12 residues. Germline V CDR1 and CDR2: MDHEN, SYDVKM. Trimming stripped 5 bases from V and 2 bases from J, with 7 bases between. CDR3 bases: TGTGCCAGCAGTACAGGGACCTACGAGCAGTACTTC. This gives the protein CASSTGTYEQYF.

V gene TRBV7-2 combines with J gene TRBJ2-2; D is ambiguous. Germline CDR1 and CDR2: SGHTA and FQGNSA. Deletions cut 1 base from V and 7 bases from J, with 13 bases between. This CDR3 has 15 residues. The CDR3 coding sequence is TGTGCCAGCAGCTTAGGTCCTGGGTTGAGCGGGGAGCTGTTTTTT. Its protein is CASSLGPGLSGELFF.

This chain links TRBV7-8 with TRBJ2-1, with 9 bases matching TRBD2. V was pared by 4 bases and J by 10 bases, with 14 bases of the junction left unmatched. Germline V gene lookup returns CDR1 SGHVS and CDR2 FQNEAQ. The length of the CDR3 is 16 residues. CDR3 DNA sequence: TGTGCCAGCAGCTCCAGAGCGGGAGGCTCCAGGGGGGAGCAGTTCTTC. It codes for CASSSRAGGSRGEQFF.

CDR3 protein: CASSAGAGRGPEQYF. The CDR3 region has the DNA TGCGCCAGCAGCGCTGGGGCTGGCAGGGGCCCCGAGCAGTACTTC. The chain recombines TRBV5-1 with TRBJ2-7; the D gene is possibly TRBD1 (6 bases). V lost 4 bases, J lost 6 bases, and 20 bases lay in between. Looked up from germline, CDR1 is SGHRS and CDR2 is YFSETQ. CDR3 size: 15 residues.

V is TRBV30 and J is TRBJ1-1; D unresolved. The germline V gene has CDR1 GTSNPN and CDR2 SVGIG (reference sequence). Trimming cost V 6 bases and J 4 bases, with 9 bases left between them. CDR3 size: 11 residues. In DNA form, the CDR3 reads TGTGCCTGCCCGGGCGGCACTGAAGCTTTCTTT. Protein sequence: CACPGGTEAFF. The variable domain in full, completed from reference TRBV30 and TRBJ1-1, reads SQTIHQWPATLVQPVGSPLSLECTVEGTSNPNLYWYRQAAGRGLQLLFYSVGIGQISSEVPQNLSASRPQDRQFILSSKKLLLSDSGFYLCACPGGTEAFFGQGTRLTVV.